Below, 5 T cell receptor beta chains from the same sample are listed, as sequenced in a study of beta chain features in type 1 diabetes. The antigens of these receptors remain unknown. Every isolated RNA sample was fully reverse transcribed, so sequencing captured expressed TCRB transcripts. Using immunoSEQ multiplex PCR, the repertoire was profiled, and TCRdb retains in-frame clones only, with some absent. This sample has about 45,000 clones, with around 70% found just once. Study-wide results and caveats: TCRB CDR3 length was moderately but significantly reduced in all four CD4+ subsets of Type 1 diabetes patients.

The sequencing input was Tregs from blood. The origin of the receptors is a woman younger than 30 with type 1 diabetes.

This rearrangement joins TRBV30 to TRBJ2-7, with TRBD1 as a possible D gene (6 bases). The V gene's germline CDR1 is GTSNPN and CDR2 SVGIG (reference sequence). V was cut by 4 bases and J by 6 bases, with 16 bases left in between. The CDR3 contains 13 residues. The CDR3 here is CAWTKTGYGEQYF. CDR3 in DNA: TGTGCCTGGACCAAAACAGGGTACGGCGAGCAGTACTTC. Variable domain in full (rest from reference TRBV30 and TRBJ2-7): SQTIHQWPATLVQPVGSPLSLECTVEGTSNPNLYWYRQAAGRGLQLLFYSVGIGQISSEVPQNLSASRPQDRQFILSSKKLLLSDSGFYLCAWTKTGYGEQYFGPGTRLTVT.

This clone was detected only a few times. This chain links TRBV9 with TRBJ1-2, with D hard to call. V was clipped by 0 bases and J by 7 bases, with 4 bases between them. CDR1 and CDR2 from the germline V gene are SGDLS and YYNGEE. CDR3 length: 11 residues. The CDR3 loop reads CASSVAGGYTF. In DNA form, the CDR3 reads TGTGCCAGCAGCGTAGCAGGTGGCTACACCTTC.

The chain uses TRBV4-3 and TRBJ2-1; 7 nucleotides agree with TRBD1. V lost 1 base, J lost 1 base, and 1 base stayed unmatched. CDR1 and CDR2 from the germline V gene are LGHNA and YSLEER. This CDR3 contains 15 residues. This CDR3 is CASSQGGQSYNEQFF. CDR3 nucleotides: TGCGCCAGCAGCCAAGGGGGACAGTCCTACAATGAGCAGTTCTTC.

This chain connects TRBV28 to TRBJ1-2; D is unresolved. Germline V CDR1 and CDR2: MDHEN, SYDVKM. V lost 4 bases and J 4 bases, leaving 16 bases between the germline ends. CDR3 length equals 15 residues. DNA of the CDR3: TGTGCCAGCAGTTCCCCGGGCACGGGATCCTATGGCTACACCTTC. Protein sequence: CASSSPGTGSYGYTF.

CDR3 sequence reads: CAISESLWGRGGNQPQHF. The CDR3 DNA is TGTGCCATCAGTGAGTCGCTGTGGGGCAGGGGGGGCAATCAGCCCCAGCATTTT. V usage is TRBV10-3 and J usage is TRBJ1-5; 7 bases agree with TRBD1. V dropped 0 bases and J dropped 2; count of bases not matched to a gene: 10. CDR3 size: 18 residues. Germline V gives CDR1 ENHRY, CDR2 SYGVKD.